Described below is a single T cell receptor (beta chain) sequence and its context. Its specificity is unknown. Each replicate PCR on the sorted subsets used about 0.2 ug DNA (approximately 27,000 T cell genomes). Data came from immunoSEQ multiplex PCR; TCRdb stores just in-frame clones and leaves some out. The repertoire holds 2.5 million or so clones, with around nine tenths as singletons. The data derive from a study of shared clonotypes between healthy human individuals. General study findings and limits: Among non-shared clonotypes, generation probabilities were lower than among those shared by all four donors. Sequencing depth was predicted to influence how clonotypes are shared among donors.

From germline, CDR1 is SEHNR and CDR2 FQNEAQ (reference sequence). With 5 bases removed from V and 10 bases from J, the gap between germline ends came to 12 bases. The CDR3 totals 13 residues. The J gene is TRBJ1-6, the V gene TRBV7-9; the D is unclear. Sequenced input: naive CD4+ T cells sorted from blood. As to subset: CD45RA+ positively selected. The receptor comes from a man aged 18 to 30 in good health. This CDR3 reads CASSTETGSPLHF. CDR3 bases: TGTGCCAGCAGCACAGAGACGGGATCACCCCTCCACTTT.